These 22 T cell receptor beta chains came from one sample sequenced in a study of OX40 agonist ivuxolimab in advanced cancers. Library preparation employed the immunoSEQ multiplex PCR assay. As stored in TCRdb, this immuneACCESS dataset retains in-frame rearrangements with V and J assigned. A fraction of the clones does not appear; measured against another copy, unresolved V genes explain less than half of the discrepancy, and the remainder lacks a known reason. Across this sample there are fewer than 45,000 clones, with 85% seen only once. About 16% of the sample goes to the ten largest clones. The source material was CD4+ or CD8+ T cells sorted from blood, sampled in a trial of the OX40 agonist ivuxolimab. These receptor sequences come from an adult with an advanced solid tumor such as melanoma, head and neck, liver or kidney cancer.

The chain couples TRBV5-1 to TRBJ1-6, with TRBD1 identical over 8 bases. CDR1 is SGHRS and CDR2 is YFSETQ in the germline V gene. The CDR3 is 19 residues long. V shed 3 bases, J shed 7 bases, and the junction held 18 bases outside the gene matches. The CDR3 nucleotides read TGCGCCAGCAGCTCGGGAACAGGGGGAGATGGGATGTACAATTCACCCCTCCACTTT. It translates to CASSSGTGGDGMYNSPLHF.

CDR3 amino acids: CASSLEGVRDVQPFYEQYF. CDR3 in DNA: TGTGCCAGCAGCTTGGAGGGGGTTCGGGATGTGCAACCCTTCTACGAGCAGTACTTC. The V and J genes are TRBV5-6 and TRBJ2-7; TRBD1 is a possible D gene (6 bases). The CDR3 is 19 residues long. The ends were cut back, 0 bases at V and 3 bases at J, with 25 bases in the middle. Per the germline V gene, CDR1 is SGHDT and CDR2 is YYEEEE.

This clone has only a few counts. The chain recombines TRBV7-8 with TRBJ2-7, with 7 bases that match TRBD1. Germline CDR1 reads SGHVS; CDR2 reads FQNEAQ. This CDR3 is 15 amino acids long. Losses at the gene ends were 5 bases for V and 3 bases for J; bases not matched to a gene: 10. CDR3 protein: CASSPSTGADYEQYF. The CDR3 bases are TGTGCCAGCAGCCCTTCAACAGGGGCCGACTACGAGCAGTACTTC.

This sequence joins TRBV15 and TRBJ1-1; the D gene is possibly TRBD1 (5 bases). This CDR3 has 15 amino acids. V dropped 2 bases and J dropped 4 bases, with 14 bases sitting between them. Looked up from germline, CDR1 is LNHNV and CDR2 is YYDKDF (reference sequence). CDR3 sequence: CATSRPREGVTEAFF. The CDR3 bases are TGTGCCACCAGCAGACCTAGAGAAGGGGTCACTGAAGCTTTCTTT.

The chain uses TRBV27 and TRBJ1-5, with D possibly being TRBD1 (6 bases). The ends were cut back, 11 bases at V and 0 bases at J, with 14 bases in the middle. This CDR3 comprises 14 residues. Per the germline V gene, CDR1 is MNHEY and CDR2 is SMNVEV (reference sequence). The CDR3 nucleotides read TGTGCCTCAGGGGCTGGATATAGCAATCAGCCCCAGCATTTT. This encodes CASGAGYSNQPQHF.

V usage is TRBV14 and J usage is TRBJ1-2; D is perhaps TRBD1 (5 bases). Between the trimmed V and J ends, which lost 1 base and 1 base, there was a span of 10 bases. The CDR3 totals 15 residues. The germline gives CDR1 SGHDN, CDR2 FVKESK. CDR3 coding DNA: TGTGCCAGCAGCCAAGTAGCAGGGAGTAACTATGGCTACACCTTC. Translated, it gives CASSQVAGSNYGYTF.

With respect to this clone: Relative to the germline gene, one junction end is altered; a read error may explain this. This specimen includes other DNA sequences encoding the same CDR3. CDR3 protein: CASSELDSWAEQYF. The CDR3 nucleotides read TGCGCCAGCAGTGAATTGGACAGTTGGGCCGAGCAGTACTTC. The V call is TRBV25-1, the J call TRBJ2-7; possibly TRBD1 for D (6 bases). This CDR3 spans 14 amino acids. Germline V CDR1 and CDR2: MGHDK, SYGVNS.

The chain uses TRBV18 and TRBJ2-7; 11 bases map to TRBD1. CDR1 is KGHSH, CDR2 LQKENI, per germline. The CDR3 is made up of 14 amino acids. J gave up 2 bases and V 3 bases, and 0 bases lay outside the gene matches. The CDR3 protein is CASSPGQGAYEQYF. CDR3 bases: TGTGCCAGCTCACCGGGACAGGGGGCCTACGAGCAGTACTTC.

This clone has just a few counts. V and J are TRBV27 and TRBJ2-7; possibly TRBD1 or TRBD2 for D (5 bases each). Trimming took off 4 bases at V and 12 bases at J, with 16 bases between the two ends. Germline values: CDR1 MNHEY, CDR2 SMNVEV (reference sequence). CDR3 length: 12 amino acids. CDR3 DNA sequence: TGTGCCAGCAGTTCCCCGGGACCGGGTCTGTACTTC. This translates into CASSSPGPGLYF.

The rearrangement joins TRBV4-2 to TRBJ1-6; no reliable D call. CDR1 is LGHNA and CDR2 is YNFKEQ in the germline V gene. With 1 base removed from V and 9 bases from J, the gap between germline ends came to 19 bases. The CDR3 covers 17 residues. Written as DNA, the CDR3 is TGTGCCAGCAGCCAAGTTGGGTCGTTGGGTACGTCTTCACCCCTCCACTTT. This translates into CASSQVGSLGTSSPLHF.

CDR3 residues: CASRALMRGYTQYF. DNA of the CDR3: TGCGCCAGCAGGGCCTTAATGCGAGGGTATACGCAGTATTTT. This chain uses TRBV23-1 with TRBJ2-3, with D perhaps TRBD2 (5 bases). TRBV23-1 is flagged as an ORF with uncertain function. The CDR3 has 14 amino acids. The V gene lost 6 bases and the J gene lost 7 bases, with 17 bases spanning the gap.

The CDR3 DNA reads as TGTGCCAGCAGCCCAGTGACAGGGCGCCAGCCCCAGCATTTT. It yields the protein CASSPVTGRQPQHF. The chain joins TRBV7-9 to TRBJ1-5, with 7 bases lining up with TRBD1. V shed 5 bases and J 7 bases; nucleotides not matched to a gene: 8. This CDR3 is built from 14 residues. In germline, CDR1 is SEHNR, CDR2 FQNEAQ (reference sequence).

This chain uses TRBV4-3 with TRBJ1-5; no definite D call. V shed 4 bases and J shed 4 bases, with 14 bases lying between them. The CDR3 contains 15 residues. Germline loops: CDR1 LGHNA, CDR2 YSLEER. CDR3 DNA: TGCGCCAGCAGCCCCAAGAGAGTGCCGAATCAGCCCCAGCATTTT. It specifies CASSPKRVPNQPQHF.

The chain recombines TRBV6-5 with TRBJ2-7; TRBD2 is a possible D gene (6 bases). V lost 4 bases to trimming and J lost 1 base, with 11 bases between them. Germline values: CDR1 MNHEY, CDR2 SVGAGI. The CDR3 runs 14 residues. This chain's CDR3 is CASSLGLSSYEQYF. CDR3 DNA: TGTGCCAGCAGTTTGGGACTTTCTTCCTACGAGCAGTACTTC.

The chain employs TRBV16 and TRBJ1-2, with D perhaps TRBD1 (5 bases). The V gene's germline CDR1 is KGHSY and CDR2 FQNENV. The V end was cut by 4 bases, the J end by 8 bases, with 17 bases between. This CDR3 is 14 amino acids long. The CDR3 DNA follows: TGTGCCAGCAGCCTCGGACATCTCTCGGGCGGCTACACCTTC. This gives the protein CASSLGHLSGGYTF.

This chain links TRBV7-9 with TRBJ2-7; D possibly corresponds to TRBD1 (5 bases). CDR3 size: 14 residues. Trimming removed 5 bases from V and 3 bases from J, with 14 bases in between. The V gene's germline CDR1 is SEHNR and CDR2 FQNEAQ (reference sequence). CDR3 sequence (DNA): TGTGCCAGCAGCCTGACCGACAGTATCTACGAGCAGTACTTC. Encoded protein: CASSLTDSIYEQYF.

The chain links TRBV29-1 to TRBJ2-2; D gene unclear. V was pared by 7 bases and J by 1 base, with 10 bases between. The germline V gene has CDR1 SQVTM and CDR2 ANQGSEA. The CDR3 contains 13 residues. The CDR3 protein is CSGYTLNTGELFF. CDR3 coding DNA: TGCAGCGGGTATACATTGAACACCGGGGAGCTGTTTTTT.

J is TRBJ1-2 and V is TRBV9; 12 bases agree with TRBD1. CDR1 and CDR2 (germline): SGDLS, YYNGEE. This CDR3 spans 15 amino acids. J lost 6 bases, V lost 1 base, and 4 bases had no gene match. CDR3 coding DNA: TGTGCCAGCAGCGTATGGGGACAGGGGGCTGATGGCTACACCTTC. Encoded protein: CASSVWGQGADGYTF.

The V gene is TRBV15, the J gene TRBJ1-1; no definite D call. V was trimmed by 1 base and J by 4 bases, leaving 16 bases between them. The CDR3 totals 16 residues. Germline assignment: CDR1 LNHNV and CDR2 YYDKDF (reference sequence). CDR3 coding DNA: TGTGCCACCAGCAGAGGGCCTAAAGTATTGGGCACTGAAGCTTTCTTT. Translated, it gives CATSRGPKVLGTEAFF.

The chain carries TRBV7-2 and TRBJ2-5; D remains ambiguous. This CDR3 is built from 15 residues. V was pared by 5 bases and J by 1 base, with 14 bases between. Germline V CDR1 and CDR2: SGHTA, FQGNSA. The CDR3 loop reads CASSPIRRLQETQYF. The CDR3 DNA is TGTGCCAGCAGCCCGATTCGACGCCTCCAAGAGACCCAGTACTTC.

CDR3 sequence: CASNRVLNTQYF. CDR3 bases: TGTGCCAGCAACAGGGTCTTAAATACGCAGTATTTT. The chain combines TRBV28 with TRBJ2-3; possible D gene TRBD1, 6 bases. The germline gives CDR1 MDHEN, CDR2 SYDVKM. Trimming took 7 bases from V and 7 from J, leaving 12 bases between them. The CDR3 is 12 residues long.

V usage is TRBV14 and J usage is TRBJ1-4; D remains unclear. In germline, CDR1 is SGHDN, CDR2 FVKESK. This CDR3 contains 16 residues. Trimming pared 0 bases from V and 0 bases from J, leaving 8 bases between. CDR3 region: CASSQEGPATNEKLFF. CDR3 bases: TGTGCCAGCAGCCAAGAAGGCCCTGCAACTAATGAAAAACTGTTTTTT.